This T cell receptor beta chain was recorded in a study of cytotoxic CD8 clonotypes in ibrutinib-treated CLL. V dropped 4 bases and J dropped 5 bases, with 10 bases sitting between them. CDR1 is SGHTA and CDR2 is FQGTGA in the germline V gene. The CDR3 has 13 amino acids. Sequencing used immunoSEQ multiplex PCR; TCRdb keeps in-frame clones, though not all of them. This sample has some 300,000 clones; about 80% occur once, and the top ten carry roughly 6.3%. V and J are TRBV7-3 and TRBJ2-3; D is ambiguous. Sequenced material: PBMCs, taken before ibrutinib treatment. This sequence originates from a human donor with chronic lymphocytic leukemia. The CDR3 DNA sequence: TGTGCCAGCAGCTCCTTTGACGTAGATACGCAGTATTTT. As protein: CASSSFDVDTQYF.